Following are 28 T cell receptor beta chains from one sample sequenced in a study of blood T cell repertoires in COVID-19. Some clones are missing from TCRdb's copy, which holds only in-frame ones; the method was immunoSEQ multiplex PCR. The sample holds a few hundred thousand clones; approximately 87% are singletons and the top ten take 1.5% to 2%. The sequencing input was PBMCs or T cells enriched from blood (not recorded which). Receptors originate from a woman between 40 and 50 years old who had recovered from COVID-19.

This clone was detected ten times or more. The CDR3: CASSRPGTSDSTDTQYF. The CDR3 region has the DNA TGTGCCAGCAGCCGCCCCGGGACTAGCGATAGCACAGATACGCAGTATTTT. The rearrangement joins TRBV7-9 to TRBJ2-3; 10 bases agree with TRBD2. The length of the CDR3 is 17 residues. CDR1 is SEHNR, CDR2 FQNEAQ, per germline (reference sequence). Trimming removed 5 bases from V and 0 bases from J; junction bases left unmatched: 8.

The CDR3 DNA follows: TGTGCCAGCAGCCAAGGGGCCCGCAATCAGCCCCAGCATTTT. Protein sequence: CASSQGARNQPQHF. The chain is built from TRBV3-1 (or the pseudogene TRBV3-2) and TRBJ1-5; D call uncertain. This CDR3 comprises 14 residues. Looked up from germline, CDR1 is LGHDT and CDR2 is YNNKEL (reference sequence). Trimming cost V 1 base and J 2 bases, with 6 bases left between them.

The J gene is TRBJ1-1, the V gene TRBV7-2, with TRBD1 matching 7 bases. Germline assignment: CDR1 SGHTA and CDR2 FQGNSA. This CDR3 region has 14 residues. The trim removed 5 bases at V and 1 base at J, leaving 4 bases unmatched. The CDR3 loop is CASSGRTGNTEAFF. CDR3 sequence (DNA): TGTGCCAGCAGCGGGCGGACAGGGAACACTGAAGCTTTCTTT.

The rearrangement links TRBV3-1 (or the pseudogene TRBV3-2) to TRBJ2-1; 7 bases map to TRBD2. Per germline, CDR1 LGHDT and CDR2 YNNKEL (reference sequence). The CDR3 sequence is 16 residues long. V gave up 1 base and J gave up 6 bases; unmatched junction bases: 9. CDR3 coding DNA: TGTGCCAGCAGCCAAGGGTTCGGCGGGAGCGGCAATGAGCAGTTCTTC. This translates into CASSQGFGGSGNEQFF.

The V call is TRBV9, the J call TRBJ2-3, with TRBD2 identical over 7 bases. V was pared by 3 bases and J by 0 bases, with 4 bases of the junction left unmatched. Germline-derived CDR1 and CDR2 are SGDLS and YYNGEE. CDR3 size: 15 residues. CDR3 bases: TGTGCCAGCAGCGCGCTAGCGGAGAGCACAGATACGCAGTATTTT. It specifies CASSALAESTDTQYF.

This chain connects TRBV3-1 (or the pseudogene TRBV3-2) to TRBJ2-7; D is unclear. This CDR3 contains 14 residues. Trimming shortened V by 6 bases and J by 0 bases, and 12 bases separated the two germline ends. Germline V gene lookup returns CDR1 LGHDT and CDR2 YNNKEL (reference sequence). CDR3 loop: CASRWSPSSYEQYF. The CDR3 coding sequence is TGTGCCAGCAGATGGAGTCCCAGCTCCTACGAGCAGTACTTC.

The CDR3, as DNA: TGTGCCAGCAGCTTTGGCCCAGGTGATGAAAAACTGTTTTTT. Translating it yields CASSFGPGDEKLFF. This sequence joins TRBV5-6 and TRBJ1-4; D not certain. The CDR3 runs 14 residues. Trimming took 2 bases from V and 6 from J, leaving 11 bases between them. The germline V gene encodes CDR1 SGHDT and CDR2 YYEEEE.

The J gene is TRBJ2-1, the V gene TRBV28; the match to TRBD1 covers 7 bases. V was pared by 10 bases and J by 4 bases, with 13 bases of the junction left unmatched. Germline V gene lookup returns CDR1 MDHEN and CDR2 SYDVKM. This CDR3 has 15 amino acids. Here the CDR3 DNA reads TGTGCCACCCAGTCTGGGACAGAAGGATACAATGAGCAGTTCTTC. Translating it yields CATQSGTEGYNEQFF.

The chain has TRBV7-9 and TRBJ2-1, with D tentatively TRBD2 (5 bases). Trimming cost V 4 bases and J 4 bases, with 11 bases left between them. The CDR3 covers 14 residues. In germline, CDR1 is SEHNR, CDR2 FQNEAQ (reference sequence). CDR3 region: CASSSLVGYNEQFF. CDR3 coding DNA: TGTGCCAGCAGCTCACTAGTGGGATACAATGAGCAGTTCTTC.

A few counts support this clone. J is TRBJ2-3 and V is TRBV14, with D possibly matching TRBD2 (6 bases). The CDR3 covers 17 residues. The germline V gene encodes CDR1 SGHDN and CDR2 FVKESK. The V and J ends lost 1 base and 3 bases respectively, with 17 bases between them. The CDR3 DNA sequence: TGTGCCAGCAGCCAAGTTCTCGGGGCGGGACCTACAGATACGCAGTATTTT. This codes for CASSQVLGAGPTDTQYF.

The chain carries TRBV6-5 and TRBJ1-1; 7 bases match TRBD1. J gave up 11 bases and V 7 bases, and 13 bases lay outside the gene matches. The CDR3 spans 13 residues. Germline lookup yields CDR1 MNHEY and CDR2 SVGAGI. In nucleotides, the CDR3 is TGTGCCAGCACCCCACCTGGGGACAGCCTGGCTTTCTTT. Its translation is CASTPPGDSLAFF.

V is TRBV11-2 and J is TRBJ2-7; D unresolved. The CDR3 loop spans 13 amino acids. The V end lost 0 bases, the J end lost 3 bases, and 6 bases lay between the germline ends. CDR1 is SGHAT, CDR2 FQNNGV, per germline. CDR3 bases: TGTGCCAGCAGCTTAGAACAGAGCTACGAGCAGTACTTC. Encoded protein: CASSLEQSYEQYF.

V and J are TRBV7-9 and TRBJ2-1; 8 nucleotides match TRBD2. Germline trimming cut 5 bases from V and 2 bases from J; bases unmatched to any gene: 5. This CDR3 is 15 amino acids long. The germline gives CDR1 SEHNR, CDR2 FQNEAQ (reference sequence). The CDR3 loop is CASSQPGLAYNEQFF. The CDR3 DNA reads TGTGCCAGCAGCCAGCCGGGACTAGCCTACAATGAGCAGTTCTTC.

The chain combines TRBV30 with TRBJ1-2, with no clear D. Deletions cut 5 bases from V and 10 bases from J, with 17 bases between. The CDR3 consists of 12 residues. Germline V CDR1 and CDR2: GTSNPN, SVGIG (reference sequence). The DNA of the CDR3 is TGTGCCTGGCTTCCTCAGTCCACCGACTACACCTTC. Encoded protein: CAWLPQSTDYTF.

This chain joins TRBV5-5 and TRBJ2-7; TRBD1 aligns across 8 bases. The CDR3 is 14 amino acids. V lost 2 bases and J lost 9; bases outside the gene matches: 10. The germline V gene has CDR1 SGHKS and CDR2 YYEKEE (reference sequence). CDR3 coding DNA: TGTGCCAGCAGCTTCCCGGCAGGGGGCTCAGGGCAGTACTTC. Protein sequence: CASSFPAGGSGQYF.

In DNA form, the CDR3 reads TGTGCCTGGAGTGGTTCGGGGATTGGCTACACCTTC. Translating it yields CAWSGSGIGYTF. J is TRBJ1-2 and V is TRBV30; D gene ambiguous. V was pared by 1 base and J by 7 bases, with 10 bases between. The CDR3 is 12 amino acids. The germline V gene encodes CDR1 GTSNPN and CDR2 SVGIG (reference sequence). The entire variable domain, with the rest obtained from reference TRBV30 and TRBJ1-2, is as follows: SQTIHQWPATLVQPVGSPLSLECTVEGTSNPNLYWYRQAAGRGLQLLFYSVGIGQISSEVPQNLSASRPQDRQFILSSKKLLLSDSGFYLCAWSGSGIGYTFGSGTRLTVV.

This chain joins TRBV9 and TRBJ2-2; possibly TRBD1 for D (5 bases). V was pared by 1 base and J by 0 bases, with 13 bases between. The CDR3 has 17 amino acids. Germline V lookup: CDR1 SGDLS, CDR2 YYNGEE. This chain's CDR3 is CASSVTPLTANTGELFF. In nucleotides, the CDR3 is TGTGCCAGCAGCGTAACCCCTTTGACAGCGAACACCGGGGAGCTGTTTTTT.

This clone was detected a few times. The rearrangement uses TRBV30 and TRBJ1-2, with D possibly TRBD1 on 6 matching bases. The CDR3 spans 13 residues. V lost 3 bases to trimming and J lost 2 bases, with 10 bases between them. Germline V gives CDR1 GTSNPN, CDR2 SVGIG (reference sequence). The CDR3 reads CAWRTQGNYGYTF. In DNA, the CDR3 is TGTGCCTGGAGGACTCAGGGGAACTATGGCTACACCTTC.

The V and J genes are TRBV9 and TRBJ2-2, with 8 bases aligning to TRBD1. V lost 3 bases to trimming and J lost 7 bases; unmatched junction nucleotides: 8. CDR3 size: 15 residues. The germline V gene has CDR1 SGDLS and CDR2 YYNGEE. CDR3 sequence: CASSALDRAGGELFF. The CDR3 DNA is TGTGCCAGCAGCGCCCTGGACAGGGCGGGCGGGGAGCTGTTTTTT.

The chain links TRBV2 to TRBJ2-7, with TRBD1 matching over 7 bases. Germline lookup yields CDR1 SNHLY and CDR2 FYNNEI. The CDR3 is 13 residues long. The junction had 6 bases not matched to a gene; V was cut back by 6 bases and J by 4 bases. CDR3 nucleotides: TGTGCCAGCAGCGCCGGACAGGTATACGAGCAGTACTTC. It is translated as CASSAGQVYEQYF.

This chain connects TRBV27 to TRBJ2-3; 9 bases line up with TRBD2. The V and J ends lost 3 bases and 4 bases, in that order; junction bases with no gene match: 5. Germline V CDR1 and CDR2: MNHEY, SMNVEV (reference sequence). This CDR3 has 15 residues. CDR3 sequence: CASSFVAGAADTQYF. For the CDR3, the DNA is TGTGCCAGCAGTTTTGTAGCGGGAGCGGCAGATACGCAGTATTTT.

The rearrangement joins TRBV21-1 to TRBJ1-1. TRBV21-1 is a known pseudogene. This CDR3 has 12 amino acids. This CDR3 is CASRKLGRGAFF. CDR3 sequence (DNA): TGTGCCAGCAGGAAATTGGGGAGGGGAGCTTTCTTT.

V and J are TRBV6-6 and TRBJ1-5, with unresolved D. Per the germline V gene, CDR1 is MNHNY and CDR2 is SVGAGI (reference sequence). Trimming stripped 6 bases from V and 0 bases from J, with 9 bases between. CDR3 length: 14 residues. CDR3 loop: CASSHDNSNQPQHF. The CDR3 DNA sequence: TGTGCCAGCAGCCATGACAATAGCAATCAGCCCCAGCATTTT.

The J gene is TRBJ1-2, the V gene TRBV19; TRBD1 is a possible D gene (6 bases). V was cut by 8 bases and J by 4 bases, with 8 bases left in between. The CDR3 runs to 11 residues. The germline V gene has CDR1 LNHDA and CDR2 SQIVND (reference sequence). The CDR3 DNA reads as TGTGCCAGTCGACAGGCCTATGGCTACACCTTC. It specifies CASRQAYGYTF.

The V call is TRBV19, the J call TRBJ2-7; D ambiguous. Germline assignment: CDR1 LNHDA and CDR2 SQIVND (reference sequence). V gave up 1 base and J gave up 6 bases, with 7 bases separating them. The CDR3 extends over 12 amino acids. This chain's CDR3 is CASSIVLGEQYF. The CDR3 DNA reads TGTGCCAGTAGTATAGTCCTAGGCGAGCAGTACTTC.

The chain links TRBV6-5 to TRBJ2-1, with D unresolved. CDR1 and CDR2 (germline): MNHEY, SVGAGI. The CDR3 sequence is 14 residues long. V lost 6 bases to trimming and J lost 3 bases, with 12 bases between them. The CDR3: CASSPDTIYNEQFF. DNA of the CDR3: TGTGCCAGCAGCCCCGACACGATCTACAATGAGCAGTTCTTC.

This chain links TRBV6-2 or TRBV6-3 with TRBJ1-5; TRBD1 matches at 7 bases. V shed 4 bases and J 0 bases; nucleotides not matched to a gene: 6. Germline V lookup: CDR1 MNHEY, CDR2 SVGEGT. CDR3 size: 16 residues. The CDR3 loop reads CASSSPNRGSNQPQHF. The CDR3 DNA reads as TGTGCCAGCAGTTCCCCAAACAGGGGTAGCAATCAGCCCCAGCATTTT.

J is TRBJ2-5 and V is TRBV6-2 or TRBV6-3; 8 nucleotides align to TRBD2. Germline V gene lookup returns CDR1 MNHEY and CDR2 SVGEGT. V gave up 6 bases and J gave up 5 bases; unmatched junction bases: 17. The CDR3 sequence is 17 residues long. CDR3 in DNA: TGTGCCAGCAGCCCCACCCTAGGACTAGCAAATTTGGAGACCCAGTACTTC. This sequence encodes CASSPTLGLANLETQYF.